This T cell receptor (beta chain) comes out of a study of cytomegalovirus exposure and HLA in healthy donors. Looking at the study overall: Early on, a data release was issued that held roughly 86 million unique TCRs from HLA-typed donors.

Primers included in the PCR were 60 Vbeta and 13 Jbeta primers. Generated by immunoSEQ multiplex PCR, the TCRdb table keeps only in-frame clones and is missing some. This table holds about 140,000 clones, about 75% found once. This clone has a single count. The antigen is undetermined. Study results and caveats: Among CMV-associated TCR beta chains, most appeared HLA-restricted in a later analysis. CMV serostatus was the sole immune exposure data available.

V shed 9 bases and J shed 6 bases, with 11 bases lying between them. Germline values: CDR1 MDHEN, CDR2 SYDVKM. CDR3 length: 12 residues. This sequence originates from a woman in her 30s in good health and CMV-seronegative. The V and J genes are TRBV28 and TRBJ1-4; no firm D call. The sequenced material came from PBMCs. The CDR3 is CASFGVDEKLFF. CDR3 sequence (DNA): TGTGCCAGTTTCGGGGTAGATGAAAAACTGTTTTTT.